This T cell receptor (beta chain) was retrieved from a study of cytomegalovirus exposure and HLA in healthy donors. Study overall: Findings of an earlier analysis included about 120 million unique TCR beta sequences from some 180 million T cells.

This clone was recorded a few times. The antigen remains undetermined. General study points: No immune exposure information besides CMV serostatus was available. Follow-up analysis seemed to connect common viral pathogens with several of the most significant clusters identified.

13 Jbeta primers and 60 Vbeta primers were used for the PCR. Using immunoSEQ multiplex PCR, the repertoire was profiled, and TCRdb retains in-frame clones only, with some absent. The repertoire holds about 140,000 clones, with about 76% as singletons. The source material was PBMCs. This TCR came from a man between 18 and 35 years old in good health and CMV-seronegative.

As DNA, the CDR3 is TGCGCCAGCAGCTTCGGGAATACCTACAATGAGCAGTTCTTC. Its translation is CASSFGNTYNEQFF. This rearrangement joins TRBV5-1 to TRBJ2-1, with TRBD2 as a possible D gene (5 bases). The V end was cut by 2 bases, the J end by 2 bases, with 8 bases between. This CDR3 region has 14 residues. CDR1 is SGHRS, CDR2 YFSETQ, per germline.